Sequencing of this TCR beta chain was carried out in a study of T cell responses to AZD1222 COVID-19 vaccine. Findings and caveats of the study: Possibly, clonal diversity was underestimated; donors were largely white British and included more females.

A note on this clone: Its matching antigen is unknown.

The protocol was immunoSEQ multiplex PCR, while the TCRdb copy is restricted to in-frame clones and leaves out a portion. The sample shows 110,000 or so clones, roughly nine tenths of them seen only once. Second-dose schedules of about 4 or about 12 weeks were combined. V lost 5 bases and J lost 5, with 12 bases in between. Germline assignment: CDR1 SEHNR and CDR2 FQNEAQ (reference sequence). The CDR3 length is 13 residues. This clonotype was obtained from an adult who received the AZD1222 COVID-19 vaccine. The genes are TRBV7-9 and TRBJ2-5; TRBD2 is a possible D gene (6 bases). Source: peripheral blood, taken 28 days after the second AZD1222 dose. The CDR3 loop is CASSLAGRETQYF. For the CDR3, the DNA is TGTGCCAGCAGCCTCGCGGGAAGGGAGACCCAGTACTTC.